Sequencing of this T cell receptor beta chain was carried out in a study of Ad26.COV2.S vaccination and SARS-CoV-2 variants. General study points: Vaccinees and placebo recipients showed similar non-spike TCR breadth.

Described treatment: around 19 received Ad26.COV2.S at low or high dose, single or two shots; about 5 received placebo; per-sample allocation not given. The investigators took samples on day 63 after the first vaccine or placebo injection. This clone is deemed medium-sized (0.01 to 0.1%). Its antigen is undetermined. Measured with immunoSEQ multiplex PCR; TCRdb has only the in-frame clones, and not every one. The sample shows approximately 360,000 clones, about 83% of them seen only once. Sequenced here: peripheral blood, sampled in a trial of Ad26.COV2.S vaccine versus placebo. The clonotype was recovered from a person between 18 and 60 years old who received the Ad26.COV2.S COVID-19 vaccine or a placebo.

CDR3: CASSLGLSGNTIYF. DNA for the CDR3: TGTGCCAGCAGCCTTGGACTTTCTGGAAACACCATATATTTT. The V gene is TRBV4-2, the J gene TRBJ1-3; no definite D call. CDR3 length equals 14 residues. Germline V gene data show CDR1 as LGHNA and CDR2 as YNFKEQ. V was clipped by 4 bases and J by 1 base, with 8 bases between them.